These T cell receptor beta chains were read from a single sample in a study of T cell changes during pregnancy in multiple sclerosis. Assay: immunoSEQ multiplex PCR; the TCRdb copy retains only in-frame clones and omits some. In the table there are about 40,000 clones, more than 80% of which are singletons. The starting material was CD4+ T cells from peripheral blood mononuclear cells, obtained in the third trimester of pregnancy. These receptors were taken from a female donor with multiple sclerosis, enrolled in a pregnancy study. The CDR3 runs from the conserved cysteine through the conserved F or W. The D gene is left open where the match is weak. Expanded clones get a size class; other rows say once, few or many, or leave the size out.

j_call,d_call,v_call,clone_size,cdr3_nt,cdr3_aa
TRBJ2-5,NA,TRBV7-2,NA,TGTGCCAGCACCGGAGGGCATAGAGGAGGAAAGACCCAGTACTTC,CASTGGHRGGKTQYF
TRBJ2-5,TRBD1,TRBV10-3,NA,TGTGCCATCAGGCCGAGACAGGGGGATTTCGAGACCCAGTACTTC,CAIRPRQGDFETQYF
TRBJ2-1,NA,TRBV10-2,once,TGCGCCAGCAGTGCGCAACCCAGGGAGCAGTTCTTC,CASSAQPREQFF
TRBJ2-5,NA,TRBV11-1,NA,TGTGCCAGCAGCTCACGAAAAACCCAGGGACTTGGAGAGACCCAGTACTTC,CASSSRKTQGLGETQYF
TRBJ2-5,TRBD1,TRBV6-1,NA,TGTGCCAGCAGTCGACGGACAGGGGAAGAGACCCAGTACTTC,CASSRRTGEETQYF
TRBJ2-7,NA,TRBV6-5,NA,TGTGCCAGCAGCCCCGCGGGTGTCGGCGGGCAGTACTTC,CASSPAGVGGQYF
TRBJ2-5,TRBD1,TRBV5-1,once,TGCGCCAGCAGCATAGGACAGGGAATTTGGGAGACCCAGTACTTC,CASSIGQGIWETQYF
TRBJ1-1,NA,TRBV6-1,NA,TGTGCCAGCAGTGATCCGGGTGGGGCGCGGGGCACTGAAGCTTTCTTT,CASSDPGGARGTEAFF
TRBJ2-7,TRBD1,TRBV18,few,TGTGCCAGCTCACCCCAGACAGGGGGCAGAGAGCAGTACTTC,CASSPQTGGREQYF
TRBJ1-3,NA,TRBV4-3,NA,TGCGCCAGCAGCCAGGACCCAGGGTCACCTGGAAACACCATATATTTT,CASSQDPGSPGNTIYF
TRBJ2-1,TRBD2,TRBV19,NA,TGTGCCAGTAGTATAGCCGCCTCCTCTAGCGGGAGCCTTTCGAATGAGCAGTTCTTC,CASSIAASSSGSLSNEQFF
TRBJ2-3,NA,TRBV30,once,TGTGCCTGGAGCCCCCTTGGGGCTAGCGGCACAGATACGCAGTATTTT,CAWSPLGASGTDTQYF
TRBJ2-1,NA,TRBV7-3,once,TGTGCCAGCACCAACTACAATGAGCAGTTCTTC,CASTNYNEQFF
TRBJ2-5,TRBD1,TRBV5-4,NA,TGTGCCAGCAGCCCTCGGACAGGGCTAGGAGCTCCCCAAGAGACCCAGTACTTC,CASSPRTGLGAPQETQYF
TRBJ2-7,NA,TRBV6-5,NA,TGTGCCGTCAGCGGCAGGAGCTACGAGCAGTACTTC,CAVSGRSYEQYF
TRBJ2-3,TRBD1,TRBV5-4,NA,TGTGCCAGCAGCTTCACCGGGACAGGCACAGATACGCAGTATTTT,CASSFTGTGTDTQYF
TRBJ1-2,NA,TRBV7-2,NA,TGTGCCAGCAGCTCCGAACCCAGGGCAGGGCCTAACTATGGCTACACCTTC,CASSSEPRAGPNYGYTF
TRBJ2-3,TRBD2,TRBV7-2,NA,TGTGCCAGCAGCTCGGATGCCGGGGGGACAGATACGCAGTATTTT,CASSSDAGGTDTQYF
TRBJ2-7,NA,TRBV6-5,NA,TGTGCCAAAGAACGGGAGACCTACGAGCAGTACTTC,CAKERETYEQYF
TRBJ2-7,NA,TRBV7-9,NA,TGTGCCAGCAGCCCCGCGTATAACGAGCAGTACTTC,CASSPAYNEQYF
TRBJ2-1,NA,TRBV28,NA,TGTGCCAGCAGTTTTACTAGCAATGAGCAGTTCTTC,CASSFTSNEQFF
TRBJ1-1,NA,TRBV7-6,NA,TGTGCCAGCAGCTTAGCGTCAGGGGTGAACACTGAAGCTTTCTTT,CASSLASGVNTEAFF
TRBJ2-7,NA,TRBV7-9,once,TGTGCCAGCAGACTAAATCGCGGTTCTCAATCCTACGAGCAGTACTTC,CASRLNRGSQSYEQYF
TRBJ2-2,TRBD1,TRBV19,NA,TGTGCCAGTAGTAGCCGGGGACAGGGGGGCACCGGGGAGCTGTTTTTT,CASSSRGQGGTGELFF
TRBJ2-5,NA,TRBV7-2,NA,TGTGCCAGCAGCTTAGGAGTAAAAGAGACCCAGTACTTC,CASSLGVKETQYF
TRBJ1-4,TRBD1,TRBV7-2,NA,TGTGCCAGCAGCCAGGGGGCGGCTAATGAAAAACTGTTTTTT,CASSQGAANEKLFF
TRBJ1-1,NA,TRBV7-3,once,TGTGCCAGCAGCTCCCCCCTCCCCGGTCCGCAGAACACTGAAGCTTTCTTT,CASSSPLPGPQNTEAFF
TRBJ2-2,NA,TRBV7-2,NA,TGTGCCAGCACCCCCTTACCAGCGAACACCGGGGAGCTGTTTTTT,CASTPLPANTGELFF
TRBJ2-4,TRBD1,TRBV5-1,once,TGCGCCAGCAGCAAGAGACAGGGGGAAAACATTCAGTACTTC,CASSKRQGENIQYF
TRBJ2-5,TRBD2,TRBV19,NA,TGTGCCAGTAGTATAGATCTAGCGGGAGAGACCCAGTACTTC,CASSIDLAGETQYF
TRBJ2-7,TRBD2,TRBV18,NA,TGTGCCAGCTCACCACGCGCCGGGGGGACCTACGAGCAGTACTTC,CASSPRAGGTYEQYF
TRBJ2-1,TRBD2,TRBV18,NA,TGTGCCAGCTCACTCCTCGGTAGCGGGAGGGCTTCTTGGAATGAGCAGTTCTTC,CASSLLGSGRASWNEQFF
TRBJ1-2,TRBD1,TRBV11-1,once,TGTGCCAGCAGCTCGGACAGGGTCAACTATGGCTACACCTTC,CASSSDRVNYGYTF
TRBJ1-2,TRBD1,TRBV20-1,NA,TGCAGCGGGACAGGGGAATGGGGCTACACCTTC,CSGTGEWGYTF
TRBJ2-1,NA,TRBV29-1,NA,TGCAGGATAGCGGACTACAATGAGCAGTTCTTC,CRIADYNEQFF
TRBJ2-3,TRBD2,TRBV9,NA,TGTGCCAGCAGCCCCCGGACTAGCGGGAAGGATACGCAGTATTTT,CASSPRTSGKDTQYF
TRBJ1-2,NA,TRBV28,NA,TGTGCCAGCGCCACGGGAGGTCAGGGGCACTACTATGGCTACACCTTC,CASATGGQGHYYGYTF
TRBJ2-1,TRBD2,TRBV7-2,NA,TGTGCCAGCAGCTTAAGGGTAGCGGGGTTCTCCTACAATGAGCAGTTCTTC,CASSLRVAGFSYNEQFF
TRBJ2-2,NA,TRBV5-1,NA,TGCGCCAGCAGCTTGGAACAGGCCACCGGGGAGCTGTTTTTT,CASSLEQATGELFF
TRBJ1-2,TRBD1,TRBV9,NA,TGTGCCAGCAGCGTAGGTCCAGGGGGCAACTATGGCTACACCTTC,CASSVGPGGNYGYTF